Listed below are T cell receptor beta chains from one sample, sequenced in a study of T cells in localized non-small cell lung cancer. The method was immunoSEQ multiplex PCR; TCRdb's version includes in-frame clones alone and lacks a portion of them. Of about 23,000 clones detected, 88% appear once; the ten largest clones hold about 9.4%. The specimen was peripheral blood mononuclear cells, collected before any cancer treatment. The receptors here all came from a woman aged 35-75 years with stage III lung adenocarcinoma. Each CDR3 is given with its conserved first and last residue. A D gene is named only where the DNA matches it firmly. Size tells how often a clone was seen (once, few, many) or the class of an expanded clone, and some rows leave it out.

TRBJ1-1 . few TRBV20-1 CSLDGNTEAFF TGCAGTTTGGACGGGAACACTGAAGCTTTCTTT
TRBJ1-2 . . TRBV18 CASSPRGKYGYTF TGTGCCAGCTCACCACGGGGGAAATATGGCTACACCTTC
TRBJ1-1 TRBD1 . TRBV6-5 CASRPGGGTEAFF TGTGCCAGCAGGCCAGGGGGAGGGACTGAAGCTTTCTTT
TRBJ2-2 TRBD2 . TRBV7-6 CASSWTSGGTGELFF TGTGCCAGCAGCTGGACTAGCGGGGGCACCGGGGAGCTGTTTTTT
TRBJ2-5 . once TRBV2 CASSEEGQETQYF TGTGCCAGCAGTGAAGAAGGCCAAGAGACCCAGTACTTC
TRBJ2-3 . . TRBV2 CASSPSGRQDTQYF TGTGCCAGCAGCCCCTCCGGGCGTCAAGATACGCAGTATTTT
TRBJ2-2 TRBD1 . TRBV18 CASPGTGLNTGELFF TGTGCCAGCCCAGGGACAGGGTTAAACACCGGGGAGCTGTTTTTT
TRBJ1-1 TRBD1 . TRBV27 CASSPNRGGYTEAFF TGTGCCAGCAGTCCCAACAGGGGAGGGTACACTGAAGCTTTCTTT
TRBJ2-1 TRBD2 . TRBV5-1 CASSLDGGSFYNEQFF TGCGCCAGCAGCTTGGATGGCGGGAGTTTCTACAATGAGCAGTTCTTC
TRBJ2-1 . . TRBV6-5 CASSYPGGLEQFF TGTGCCAGCAGTTACCCTGGGGGTCTGGAGCAGTTCTTC
TRBJ2-3 . . TRBV11-2 CASSLPFGTQYF TGTGCCAGCAGCTTACCCTTTGGTACGCAGTATTTT
TRBJ2-1 TRBD2 . TRBV9 CASSPSTSGGAGFNEQFF TGTGCCAGCAGTCCCTCGACTAGCGGGGGGGCCGGGTTCAATGAGCAGTTCTTC
TRBJ2-7 TRBD1 few TRBV7-9 CASSLAGTGYYEQYF TGTGCCAGCAGCTTAGCTGGGACAGGGTACTACGAGCAGTACTTC
TRBJ2-3 . . TRBV6-1 CASRQPQGWTDTQYF TGTGCCAGCAGACAACCACAGGGCTGGACAGATACGCAGTATTTT
TRBJ2-3 . once TRBV19 CASSIGGFTDTQYF TGTGCCAGTAGTATTGGAGGTTTCACAGATACGCAGTATTTT
TRBJ2-2 . . TRBV9 CASSVVRGSGTGELFF TGTGCCAGCAGCGTAGTTCGGGGGAGCGGCACCGGGGAGCTGTTTTTT
TRBJ2-5 . . TRBV11-2 CASSLVGRGAGAQETQYF TGTGCCAGCAGCTTAGTGGGCCGGGGGGCGGGAGCTCAAGAGACCCAGTACTTC
TRBJ2-1 . . TRBV7-2 CASSPWGLNNEQFF TGTGCCAGCAGCCCCTGGGGACTTAACAATGAGCAGTTCTTC
TRBJ1-4 . . TRBV25-1 CASSEFIGYQEKLFF TGTGCCAGCAGTGAATTTATCGGCTACCAGGAAAAACTGTTTTTT
TRBJ2-3 TRBD1 . TRBV9 CASSVDRAADTQYF TGTGCCAGCAGCGTGGACAGGGCGGCAGATACGCAGTATTTT
TRBJ2-1 . few TRBV9 CASSPLLARHEQFF TGTGCCAGCAGCCCCCTCCTAGCTCGCCATGAGCAGTTCTTC
TRBJ2-3 . . TRBV7-9 CASSSGRLGTRTDTQYF TGTGCCAGCAGCTCCGGGCGACTGGGAACTCGCACAGATACGCAGTATTTT
TRBJ1-1 . . TRBV5-5 CASGFVGTEAFF TGTGCCAGCGGGTTCGTAGGTACTGAAGCTTTCTTT
TRBJ2-7 . . TRBV11-2 CASSLGRGRSSYEQYF TGTGCCAGCAGCTTAGGAAGAGGAAGGAGCTCCTACGAGCAGTACTTC
TRBJ2-5 . . TRBV29-1 CSTKSSATSEETQYF TGCAGCACCAAATCTAGCGCTACATCAGAAGAGACCCAGTACTTC
TRBJ1-1 . . TRBV11-2 CASSLRYGQRNTEAFF TGTGCCAGCAGCTTAAGGTATGGTCAGCGGAACACTGAAGCTTTCTTT
TRBJ2-4 . few TRBV19 CASSIPWTDIQYF TGTGCCAGTAGTATCCCCTGGACTGACATTCAGTACTTC
TRBJ2-2 . once TRBV19 CASTPGRIYTGELFF TGTGCCAGTACCCCGGGACGGATCTACACCGGGGAGCTGTTTTTT
TRBJ2-2 . few TRBV11-2 CASSLGYTGELFF TGTGCCAGCAGCTTAGGGTACACCGGGGAGCTGTTTTTT
TRBJ2-7 . few TRBV19 CASSNAGYEQYF TGTGCCAGTAGTAATGCAGGCTACGAGCAGTACTTC
TRBJ1-5 . . TRBV30 CAWSTTGNQPQHF TGTGCCTGGAGTACTACAGGGAATCAGCCCCAGCATTTT
TRBJ1-1 TRBD1 . TRBV7-9 CASSLSDREAFF TGTGCCAGCAGCTTATCGGACAGGGAAGCTTTCTTT
TRBJ2-7 TRBD2 . TRBV7-2 CASSLVPPAAGGLRDEQYF TGTGCCAGCAGCTTAGTACCCCCAGCAGCGGGGGGACTAAGGGACGAGCAGTACTTC
TRBJ1-5 . . TRBV7-9 CASSSGGSNLQPQHF TGTGCCAGCAGCTCAGGAGGGTCTAACCTTCAGCCCCAGCATTTT
TRBJ1-5 . large TRBV7-2 CASSLETGQPQHF TGTGCCAGCAGCTTAGAAACAGGACAGCCCCAGCATTTT
TRBJ1-2 . . TRBV19 CASSSPGSTYGYTF TGTGCCAGTAGTAGTCCGGGCAGCACCTATGGCTACACCTTC
TRBJ1-3 . . TRBV4-3 CASSQDLGSTGNTIYF TGCGCCAGCAGCCAAGATTTAGGTAGCACTGGAAACACCATATATTTT
TRBJ1-4 . . TRBV11-2 CASSLGAGGGGEKLFF TGTGCCAGCAGCCTAGGAGCAGGCGGTGGGGGTGAAAAACTGTTTTTT
TRBJ2-2 . few TRBV18 CASSPTFPGELFF TGTGCCAGCTCACCAACTTTTCCCGGGGAGCTGTTTTTT
TRBJ2-7 . . TRBV6-1 CASSKQVYEQYF TGTGCCAGCAGTAAACAGGTTTACGAGCAGTACTTC
TRBJ2-7 . . TRBV6-4 CASNLLWEIEQYF TGTGCCAGCAACCTTCTTTGGGAGATCGAGCAGTACTTC
TRBJ1-1 TRBD1 . TRBV6-6 CASSSTDRGNTEAFF TGTGCCAGCAGTTCGACGGACAGGGGGAACACTGAAGCTTTCTTT
TRBJ2-1 . few TRBV9 CASDPGAGAYNEQFF TGTGCCAGCGATCCGGGGGCCGGAGCCTACAATGAGCAGTTCTTC
TRBJ1-6 TRBD1 . TRBV10-2 CASSVNTRQGSPLHF TGCGCCAGCAGCGTCAATACAAGACAGGGTTCACCCCTCCACTTT
TRBJ1-5 . . TRBV2 CASSVQGSRDKPQHF TGTGCCAGCAGTGTCCAGGGGAGTAGGGATAAGCCCCAGCATTTT
TRBJ2-6 . . TRBV12-5 CASGVLSPPSGANVLTF TGTGCTAGTGGAGTCCTATCTCCCCCCTCTGGGGCCAACGTCCTGACTTTC
TRBJ2-2 . . TRBV11-1 CASSLPDGTGELFF TGTGCCAGCAGCTTACCTGACGGAACTGGGGAGCTGTTTTTT
TRBJ1-2 . . TRBV19 CASSIEGAGNYGYTF TGTGCCAGTAGTATAGAGGGGGCCGGGAACTATGGCTACACCTTC
TRBJ1-2 . . TRBV19 CASSIGQNKARSYGYTF TGTGCCAGTAGTATCGGGCAGAATAAAGCCCGCTCCTATGGCTACACCTTC
TRBJ2-2 TRBD2 . TRBV18 CASSPVTSGAGELFF TGTGCCAGCTCACCAGTGACTAGCGGGGCCGGGGAGCTGTTTTTT
TRBJ1-1 TRBD1 . TRBV6-5 CASSLDRAEAFF TGTGCCAGCAGTCTGGACAGGGCAGAAGCTTTCTTT
TRBJ2-2 TRBD1 . TRBV29-1 CSGIPGGGTGELFF TGCAGCGGAATACCAGGGGGTGGCACCGGGGAGCTGTTTTTT
TRBJ1-1 . . TRBV4-1 CASSHPGRTTEAFF TGCGCCAGCAGCCATCCAGGGAGAACAACTGAAGCTTTCTTT
TRBJ1-1 TRBD1 . TRBV6-4 CASLGQTPTEAFF TGTGCCAGCCTGGGACAGACACCAACTGAAGCTTTCTTT